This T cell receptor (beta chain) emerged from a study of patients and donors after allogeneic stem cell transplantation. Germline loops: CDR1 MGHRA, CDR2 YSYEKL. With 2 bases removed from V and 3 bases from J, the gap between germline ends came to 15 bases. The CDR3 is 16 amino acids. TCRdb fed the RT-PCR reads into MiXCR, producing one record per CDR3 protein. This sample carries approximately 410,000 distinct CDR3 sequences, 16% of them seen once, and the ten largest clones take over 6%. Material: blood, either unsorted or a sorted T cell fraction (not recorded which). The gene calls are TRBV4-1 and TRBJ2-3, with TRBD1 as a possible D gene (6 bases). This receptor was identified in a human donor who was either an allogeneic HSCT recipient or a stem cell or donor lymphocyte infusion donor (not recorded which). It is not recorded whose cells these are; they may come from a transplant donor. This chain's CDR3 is CASSQKSDRKTDTQYF. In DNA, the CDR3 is TGCGCCAGCAGCCAAAAGAGCGACAGGAAAACAGATACGCAGTATTTT.